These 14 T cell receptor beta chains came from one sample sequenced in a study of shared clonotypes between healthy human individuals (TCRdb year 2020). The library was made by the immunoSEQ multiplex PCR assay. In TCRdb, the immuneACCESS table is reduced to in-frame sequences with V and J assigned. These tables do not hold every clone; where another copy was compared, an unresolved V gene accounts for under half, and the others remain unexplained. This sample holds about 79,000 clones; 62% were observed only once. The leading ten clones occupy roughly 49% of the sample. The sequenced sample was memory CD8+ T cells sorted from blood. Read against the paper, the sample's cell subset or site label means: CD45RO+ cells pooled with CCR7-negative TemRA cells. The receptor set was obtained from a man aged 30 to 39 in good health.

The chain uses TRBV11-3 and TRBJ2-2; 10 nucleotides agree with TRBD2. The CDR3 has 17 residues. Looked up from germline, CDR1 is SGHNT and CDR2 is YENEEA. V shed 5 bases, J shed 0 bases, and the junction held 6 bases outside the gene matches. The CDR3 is CASSPWTSGANTGELFF. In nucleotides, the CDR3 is TGTGCCAGCAGCCCATGGACTAGCGGAGCGAACACCGGGGAGCTGTTTTTT.

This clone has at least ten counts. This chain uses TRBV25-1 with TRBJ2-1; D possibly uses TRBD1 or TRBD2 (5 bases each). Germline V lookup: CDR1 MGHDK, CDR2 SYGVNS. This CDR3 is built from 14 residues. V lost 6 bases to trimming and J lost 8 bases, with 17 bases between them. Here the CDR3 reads CASSPGTPRDEQFF. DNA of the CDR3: TGTGCCAGCAGCCCCGGGACCCCGAGGGATGAGCAGTTCTTC.

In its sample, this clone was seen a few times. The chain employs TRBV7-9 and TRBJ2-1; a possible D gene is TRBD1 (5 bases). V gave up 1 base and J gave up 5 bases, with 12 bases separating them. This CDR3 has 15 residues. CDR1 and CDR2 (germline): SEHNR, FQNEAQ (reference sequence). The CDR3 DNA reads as TGTGCCAGCAGCTTAGACGGTGGGGCAGACAATGAGCAGTTCTTC. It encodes CASSLDGGADNEQFF.

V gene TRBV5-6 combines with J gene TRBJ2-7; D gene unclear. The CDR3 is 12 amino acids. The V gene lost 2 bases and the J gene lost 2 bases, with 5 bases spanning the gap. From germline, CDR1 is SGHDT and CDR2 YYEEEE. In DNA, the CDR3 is TGTGCCAGCAGCTTAAGTGCCTACGAGCAGTACTTC. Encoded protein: CASSLSAYEQYF.

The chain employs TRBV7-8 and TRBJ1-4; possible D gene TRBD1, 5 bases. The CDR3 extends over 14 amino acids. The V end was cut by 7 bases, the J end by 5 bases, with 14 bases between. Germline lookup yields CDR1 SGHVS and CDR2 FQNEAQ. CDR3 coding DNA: TGTGCCAGCAAGGAGGGACCAGTAAATGAAAAACTGTTTTTT. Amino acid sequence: CASKEGPVNEKLFF. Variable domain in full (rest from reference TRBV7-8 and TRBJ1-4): GAGVSQSPRYKVAKRGQDVALRCDPISGHVSLFWYQQALGQGPEFLTYFQNEAQLDKSGLPSDRFFAERPEGSVSTLKIQRTQQEDSAVYLCASKEGPVNEKLFFGSGTQLSVL.

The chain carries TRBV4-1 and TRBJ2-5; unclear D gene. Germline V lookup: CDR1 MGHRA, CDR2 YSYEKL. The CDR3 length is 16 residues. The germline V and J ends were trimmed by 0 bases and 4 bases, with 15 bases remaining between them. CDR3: CASSQDVRPYTETQYF. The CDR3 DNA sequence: TGCGCCAGCAGCCAAGACGTGAGGCCGTATACAGAGACCCAGTACTTC.

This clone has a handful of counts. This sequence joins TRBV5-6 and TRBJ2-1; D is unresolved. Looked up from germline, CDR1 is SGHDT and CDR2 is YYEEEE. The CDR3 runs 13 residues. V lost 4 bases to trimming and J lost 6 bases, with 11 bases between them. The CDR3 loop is CASSTYNGNEQFF. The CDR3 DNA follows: TGTGCCAGCAGCACGTACAACGGCAATGAGCAGTTCTTC. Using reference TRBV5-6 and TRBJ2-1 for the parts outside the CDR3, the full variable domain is DAGVTQSPTHLIKTRGQQVTLRCSPKSGHDTVSWYQQALGQGPQFIFQYYEEEERQRGNFPDRFSGHQFPNYSSELNVNALLLGDSALYLCASSTYNGNEQFFGPGTRLTVL.

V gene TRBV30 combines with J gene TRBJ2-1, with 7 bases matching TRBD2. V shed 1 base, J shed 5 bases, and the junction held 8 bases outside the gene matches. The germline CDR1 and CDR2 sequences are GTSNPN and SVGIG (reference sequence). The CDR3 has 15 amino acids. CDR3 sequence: CAWSGSRDYNNEQFF. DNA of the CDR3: TGTGCCTGGAGTGGCTCTAGGGACTACAACAATGAGCAGTTCTTC.

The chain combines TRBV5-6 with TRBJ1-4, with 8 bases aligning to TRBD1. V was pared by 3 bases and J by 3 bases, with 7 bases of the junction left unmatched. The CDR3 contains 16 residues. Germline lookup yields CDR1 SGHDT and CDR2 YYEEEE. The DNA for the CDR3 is TGTGCCAGCAGCTCGCTACAGGGGGACTCTAATGAAAAACTGTTTTTT. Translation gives CASSSLQGDSNEKLFF.

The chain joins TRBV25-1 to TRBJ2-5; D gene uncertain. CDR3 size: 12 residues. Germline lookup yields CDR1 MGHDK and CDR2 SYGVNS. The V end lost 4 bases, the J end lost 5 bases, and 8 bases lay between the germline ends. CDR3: CASSGSGETQYF. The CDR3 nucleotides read TGTGCCAGCAGTGGGAGTGGTGAGACCCAGTACTTC.

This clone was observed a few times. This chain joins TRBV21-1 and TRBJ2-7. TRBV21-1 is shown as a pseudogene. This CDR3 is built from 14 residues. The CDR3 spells CASRYRDPNYEQYF. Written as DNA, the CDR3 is TGTGCCAGCAGATACCGGGACCCCAACTACGAGCAGTACTTC.

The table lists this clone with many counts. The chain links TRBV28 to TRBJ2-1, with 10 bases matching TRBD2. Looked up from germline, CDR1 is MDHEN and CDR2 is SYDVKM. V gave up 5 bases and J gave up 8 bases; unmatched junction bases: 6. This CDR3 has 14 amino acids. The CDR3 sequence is CASSPQGTSDEQFF. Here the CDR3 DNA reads TGTGCCAGCAGTCCCCAAGGGACTAGCGATGAGCAGTTCTTC.

The CDR3 region has the DNA TGTGCCAGCAGCTCCGGACTAGCGAACACAGATACGCAGTATTTT. Amino acids: CASSSGLANTDTQYF. The chain recombines TRBV7-7 with TRBJ2-3; TRBD2 matches at 9 bases. Germline trimming cut 4 bases from V and 2 bases from J; bases unmatched to any gene: 4. The CDR3 loop spans 15 amino acids. In germline, CDR1 is SSHAT, CDR2 FNYEAQ (reference sequence).

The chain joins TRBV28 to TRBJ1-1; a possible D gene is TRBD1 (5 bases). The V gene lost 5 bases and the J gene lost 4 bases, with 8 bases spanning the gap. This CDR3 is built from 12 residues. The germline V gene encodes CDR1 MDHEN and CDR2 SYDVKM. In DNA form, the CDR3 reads TGTGCCAGCAGTCTCGACAGCACTGAAGCTTTCTTT. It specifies CASSLDSTEAFF.